This T cell receptor beta chain is from a study of regulatory T cells in long-lasting Graves disease. Worth noting for this clonotype: What it binds is not known.

This sample's time point: persistent/refractory GD, antithyroid drugs over 5 years with positive TRAb. Researchers made the TCR library from RNA that was extracted from PBMCs. The patients included were those that came from an endocrinology department in Xi'an, China. Germline V gene data show CDR1 as LGHNT and CDR2 as FRNRAP. The CDR3 contains 16 residues. V gave up 1 base and J gave up 4 bases, with 16 bases separating them. Study findings and constraints: Persistent disease showed a preference for TRBV28, TRBJ1-2 and TRBJ2-5.

Relying on iRepertoire HTBI primers and Arm-PCR of CDR3 regions, the team built TCR beta libraries. TCRdb reanalysed the multiplex PCR reads using MiXCR and keeps one entry per CDR3 protein. This table has more than 650,000 distinct CDR3 sequences, 25% to 35% appearing once. The J gene is TRBJ1-2, the V gene TRBV12-5, with D possibly TRBD1 on 5 matching bases. This clonotype originated in a female donor with Graves disease. Sequencing used peripheral blood mononuclear cells (PBMCs), obtained when the disease was refractory, from a patient treated with antithyroid drugs. CDR3 sequence (DNA): TGTGCTAGTGGTTTGGCCCGGGACGGAACCTTCTATGGCTACACCTTC. Translation: CASGLARDGTFYGYTF. Filled out from reference TRBV12-5 and TRBJ1-2, the complete variable domain reads DARVTQTPRHKVTEMGQEVTMRCQPILGHNTVFWYRQTMMQGLELLAYFRNRAPLDDSGMPKDRFSAEMPDATLATLKIQPSEPRDSAVYFCASGLARDGTFYGYTFGSGTRLTVV.